This T cell receptor beta chain was observed in a study of T cell repertoires in cytomegalovirus infection. The wider study: As its CMV epitopes, the study selected recently identified HLA-C-restricted and well-studied HLA-B-restricted targets. Through public TCR beta signatures, both CMV infection and matching HLA type were indicated. Whole-study results and caveats: CMV-specific HLA-C-restricted TCR beta clonotypes dominated the ex vivo response. People with CMV and the relevant HLA were identified by cumulative public TCR beta family frequency.

A word on this clonotype: Its specificity is unknown.

TCRdb processed the reads anew with MiXCR; each CDR3 protein has one entry. The repertoire holds about 310,000 distinct CDR3 sequences, with around a quarter as singletons. This CDR3 contains 16 residues. Germline V lookup: CDR1 MNHEY, CDR2 SVGAGI. With 0 bases removed from V and 12 bases from J, the gap between germline ends came to 18 bases. This receptor was obtained from a human donor in good health (CMV status not recorded). Some clones in this sample may be carry-over from other donors' samples. The chain links TRBV6-5 to TRBJ2-6, with a weak D call TRBD2 (5 bases). The starting material was cultured PBMCs, obtained from culture after CMV antigen stimulation. The CDR3 is CASSYSSLRTFAVLTF. CDR3 DNA: TGTGCCAGCAGTTACTCTAGTCTGCGGACTTTCGCCGTCCTGACTTTC.